The 22 T cell receptor beta chains presented below share a single source sample, sequenced in a study of blood T cell repertoires in COVID-19. Data came from immunoSEQ multiplex PCR; TCRdb stores just in-frame clones and leaves some out. The sample yields over 200,000 clones, 85% seen once. Sample: PBMCs or T cells enriched from blood (not recorded which). The receptors derive from a man in his forties who had recovered from COVID-19.

The genes are TRBV11-2 and TRBJ2-3, with TRBD2 as a possible D gene (6 bases). V was cut by 0 bases and J by 7 bases, with 17 bases left in between. Germline V CDR1 and CDR2: SGHAT, FQNNGV. CDR3 length: 16 amino acids. As DNA, the CDR3 is TGTGCCAGCAGCTTAGATCTCGGGGAAGGAGGGTATACGCAGTATTTT. It encodes CASSLDLGEGGYTQYF.

V is TRBV7-8 and J is TRBJ2-1; TRBD2 is a possible D gene (5 bases). This CDR3 has 13 residues. Germline assignment: CDR1 SGHVS and CDR2 FQNEAQ. V lost 7 bases, J lost 6 bases, and 13 bases lay in between. The CDR3 DNA is TGTGCCAGCACCTTCCCCGGAGGCAATGAGCAGTTCTTC. Amino acids: CASTFPGGNEQFF.

The chain combines TRBV2 with TRBJ2-1; D is uncertain. CDR1 and CDR2 (germline): SNHLY, FYNNEI. V lost 6 bases to trimming and J lost 6 bases, with 9 bases between them. This CDR3 is 12 amino acids long. This CDR3 reads CASSLQVNEQFF. For the CDR3, the DNA is TGTGCCAGCAGCCTCCAGGTCAATGAGCAGTTCTTC.

The chain uses TRBV23-1 and TRBJ1-2; 7 bases are shared with TRBD1. TRBV23-1 falls under the ORF class, with uncertain function. The junction had 20 bases not matched to a gene; V was cut back by 7 bases and J by 6 bases. This CDR3 is built from 17 residues. CDR3 region: CASNHRRTGPMRDGYTF. The DNA of the CDR3 is TGCGCCAGCAATCACCGCCGGACAGGCCCGATGCGCGATGGCTACACCTTC.

V gene TRBV27 combines with J gene TRBJ2-7; 7 bases align to TRBD1. The ends lost 4 bases at V and 6 bases at J; junction bases unmatched: 15. This CDR3 region has 16 residues. In germline, CDR1 is MNHEY, CDR2 SMNVEV (reference sequence). CDR3 residues: CASSSSTGTAVLEQYF. As DNA, the CDR3 is TGTGCCAGCAGTTCGTCAACCGGGACAGCCGTTCTCGAGCAGTACTTC.

The CDR3 is CATSDAGGGNTGELFF. The CDR3 DNA reads as TGTGCCACCAGTGATGCGGGAGGAGGCAACACCGGGGAGCTGTTTTTT. This sequence joins TRBV24-1 and TRBJ2-2; TRBD2 matches 8 bases. The CDR3 loop spans 16 amino acids. Trimming removed 3 bases from V and 2 bases from J; junction bases left unmatched: 4. CDR1 and CDR2 from the germline V gene are KGHDR and SFDVKD.

The chain uses TRBV3-1 (or the pseudogene TRBV3-2) and TRBJ2-4; a possible D gene is TRBD1 (5 bases). Germline V gives CDR1 LGHDT, CDR2 YNNKEL (reference sequence). Deletions cut 1 base from V and 9 bases from J, with 7 bases between. This CDR3 spans 12 amino acids. CDR3 loop: CASSQAQAIQYF. The CDR3, as DNA: TGTGCCAGCAGCCAAGCACAGGCCATTCAGTACTTC.

The chain carries TRBV7-9 and TRBJ2-7; 8 bases line up with TRBD1. CDR3 length: 14 residues. Germline V gene lookup returns CDR1 SEHNR and CDR2 FQNEAQ (reference sequence). The V and J ends lost 5 bases and 4 bases, in that order; junction bases with no gene match: 7. This CDR3 is CASSLDRGGYEQYF. The CDR3 DNA reads TGTGCCAGCAGCCTCGACAGGGGCGGGTACGAGCAGTACTTC.

J is TRBJ2-7 and V is TRBV6-2 or TRBV6-3; 8 positions agree with TRBD2. The CDR3 loop spans 16 amino acids. Germline V gene data show CDR1 as MNHEY and CDR2 as SVGEGT. The ends lost 6 bases at V and 2 bases at J; junction bases unmatched: 12. In DNA, the CDR3 is TGTGCCAGCAGCTCCTGGGGGAGCGGGAGTCCCTACGAGCAGTACTTC. Its protein is CASSSWGSGSPYEQYF.

The chain employs TRBV21-1 and TRBJ2-3; no DNA check was done on the table's D call, TRBD2. TRBV21-1 is assigned pseudogene status. The CDR3 length is 17 residues. CDR3: CASSALAGGPSTDTQYF. CDR3 coding DNA: TGTGCCAGCAGCGCCCTCGCGGGAGGGCCCAGCACAGATACGCAGTATTTT.

This clone was seen only once. The chain uses TRBV6-1 and TRBJ1-2; D perhaps matches TRBD1 (5 bases). Per germline, CDR1 MNHNS and CDR2 SASEGT. Trimming took 2 bases from V and 2 from J, leaving 9 bases between them. This CDR3 region has 14 residues. In DNA form, the CDR3 reads TGTGCCAGCAGTGAACTCGACAGAAACTATGGCTACACCTTC. This codes for CASSELDRNYGYTF.

The CDR3 sequence: CASSLGTGRETQYF. The CDR3 DNA follows: TGTGCCAGCAGCTTAGGCACAGGGCGGGAGACCCAGTACTTC. The chain couples TRBV7-9 to TRBJ2-5; D may be TRBD1 (6 bases). The germline CDR1 and CDR2 sequences are SEHNR and FQNEAQ (reference sequence). Trimming took off 1 base at V and 5 bases at J, with 11 bases between the two ends. This CDR3 comprises 14 residues.

The chain uses TRBV5-5 and TRBJ1-1; 8 bases match TRBD1. V shed 3 bases, J shed 1 base, and the junction held 2 bases outside the gene matches. The germline gives CDR1 SGHKS, CDR2 YYEKEE (reference sequence). This CDR3 contains 14 residues. The CDR3: CASSYGTGNTEAFF. The CDR3, as DNA: TGTGCCAGCAGCTACGGGACAGGGAACACTGAAGCTTTCTTT. The full variable domain, its missing parts supplied by reference TRBV5-5 and TRBJ1-1, is DAGVTQSPTHLIKTRGQQVTLRCSPISGHKSVSWYQQVLGQGPQFIFQYYEKEERGRGNFPDRFSARQFPNYSSELNVNALLLGDSALYLCASSYGTGNTEAFFGQGTRLTVV.

V gene TRBV9 combines with J gene TRBJ2-1, with a possible D match to TRBD2 (5 bases). The CDR3 totals 15 residues. Germline V gene sequence: CDR1 SGDLS, CDR2 YYNGEE. The V and J ends lost 1 base and 7 bases respectively, with 15 bases between them. CDR3 in amino acids: CASSVFEGAWNEQFF. CDR3 in DNA: TGTGCCAGCAGCGTATTTGAGGGAGCATGGAATGAGCAGTTCTTC.

V is TRBV9 and J is TRBJ1-2; 8 bases are shared with TRBD1. The CDR3 extends over 16 amino acids. Germline-derived CDR1 and CDR2 are SGDLS and YYNGEE. V was pared by 1 base and J by 4 bases, with 9 bases of the junction left unmatched. CDR3 sequence: CASSVTDRGLSYGYTF. DNA of the CDR3: TGTGCCAGCAGCGTAACCGACAGGGGATTGAGCTATGGCTACACCTTC.

The chain links TRBV11-3 to TRBJ2-7; D is unresolved. Trimming stripped 0 bases from V and 3 bases from J, with 6 bases between. The CDR3 runs to 13 residues. CDR1 and CDR2 from the germline V gene are SGHNT and YENEEA. The CDR3 DNA is TGTGCCAGCAGCTTAGAGGCCAACTACGAGCAGTACTTC. This gives the protein CASSLEANYEQYF.

V and J are TRBV28 and TRBJ1-5; D ambiguous. This CDR3 spans 14 amino acids. The V gene lost 4 bases and the J gene lost 3 bases, with 10 bases spanning the gap. Germline-derived CDR1 and CDR2 are MDHEN and SYDVKM. This CDR3 reads CASSSLAPNQPQHF. As DNA, the CDR3 is TGTGCCAGCAGTTCTCTAGCCCCCAATCAGCCCCAGCATTTT.

The table lists this clone with a count of one. This chain joins TRBV23-1 and TRBJ1-5, with D unclear. TRBV23-1 counts as an open reading frame of uncertain function. This CDR3 is 13 amino acids long. Trimming took 2 bases from V and 3 from J, leaving 5 bases between them. The CDR3 loop is CASSQLSNQPQHF. CDR3 nucleotide sequence: TGCGCCAGCAGTCAACTATCCAATCAGCCCCAGCATTTT.

V and J are TRBV7-9 and TRBJ2-1, with D perhaps matching TRBD1 (5 bases). Trimming took 0 bases from V and 7 from J, leaving 7 bases between them. The V gene's germline CDR1 is SEHNR and CDR2 FQNEAQ (reference sequence). The CDR3 runs to 13 residues. The CDR3 region has the DNA TGTGCCAGCAGCTTAGCTGCAGGGAATGAGCAGTTCTTC. This codes for CASSLAAGNEQFF.

J is TRBJ2-7 and V is TRBV24-1; 9 bases are shared with TRBD1. Germline CDR1 KGHDR, CDR2 SFDVKD. The CDR3 spans 14 residues. Trimming took 5 bases from V and 6 from J; bases not matched to a gene: 7. For the CDR3, the DNA is TGTGCCACCAGTGGAACGGGACAGGGTGCCGAGCAGTACTTC. Residues: CATSGTGQGAEQYF.

This chain connects TRBV11-3 to TRBJ2-2; 12 bases fit TRBD2. CDR1 and CDR2 from the germline V gene are SGHNT and YENEEA. Germline trimming cut 4 bases from V and 7 bases from J; bases unmatched to any gene: 4. The CDR3 is 15 residues long. CDR3 bases: TGTGCCAGCAGCTCTAGCGGGAGGGGGTTCGGGGAGCTGTTTTTT. Translating it yields CASSSSGRGFGELFF.

The chain carries TRBV27 and TRBJ2-7, with 9 bases fitting TRBD1. There are 14 residues in the CDR3. After removal of 4 bases from V and 7 bases from J, the junction contained 8 bases not matched to a gene. Germline lookup yields CDR1 MNHEY and CDR2 SMNVEV (reference sequence). CDR3 coding DNA: TGTGCCAGCAGTTGGACAGGGGCTGTCTGGGAGCAGTACTTC. Translating gives CASSWTGAVWEQYF.